This T cell receptor (beta chain) was retrieved from a study of response to subunit inactivated influenza vaccine. General study results and limits: Authors suggested each seasonal flu vaccination may recruit only limited numbers of new T cells.

This clonotype turned up a few times. Its specificity is unknown. TCRdb recomputed calls from the RT-PCR reads with MiXCR, one row per CDR3 protein. Seen here are 650,000 to 800,000 distinct CDR3 sequences, about 14% observed once, and the top ten hold 6% to 7%. Germline assignment: CDR1 SGHRS and CDR2 YFSETQ. Germline trimming cut 4 bases from V and 5 bases from J; bases unmatched to any gene: 9. The CDR3 is 15 residues long. This TCR came from a man between 45 and 60 years old who received an inactivated influenza vaccine. Here the sequenced sample was PBMCs from blood, taken roughly 2 weeks before vaccination. The chain has TRBV5-1 and TRBJ2-1, with 7 bases that match TRBD1. The CDR3 sequence is CASSPPDRLHNEQFF. The CDR3 coding sequence is TGCGCCAGCAGCCCCCCGGACAGGCTCCACAATGAGCAGTTCTTC.